A selection of T cell receptor beta chains follows, all from one sample in a study of CD8 T cells in Susac syndrome. MiXCR was run by TCRdb on the immunoSEQ multiplex PCR reads, yielding one entry per CDR3 protein. The sample lists some 170,000 distinct CDR3 sequences, just under 95% occurring once. Sequencing used CD4+ T cells from PBMCs. Receptors originate from a human donor with Susac syndrome. CDR3s include the opening cysteine and the closing phenylalanine or tryptophan. The order of the fields is CDR3 DNA, CDR3 protein, J gene, D gene, V gene, clone size. The D gene is left open where the match is weak. The size entry is marked missing in some rows and otherwise reads once, few, many or a size class.

DNA: TGTGCCAGCAGCCCAACCCCCCTTTACAATGAGCAGTTCTTC; CDR3: CASSPTPLYNEQFF; J: TRBJ2-1; D: .; V: TRBV7-3; size: .
DNA: TGCGCCAGCAGCTTGCACCAGGGGGCGAAGGAGACCCAGTACTTC; CDR3: CASSLHQGAKETQYF; J: TRBJ2-5; D: TRBD1; V: TRBV5-1; size: .
DNA: TGCGCCAGCTCAAGCCAGAGTACCTACAATGAGCAGTTCTTC; CDR3: CASSSQSTYNEQFF; J: TRBJ2-1; D: .; V: TRBV5-1; size: .
DNA: TGTGCCAGCAGCCAAGACGGGGGGGGCGGCTACGAGCAGTACTTC; CDR3: CASSQDGGGGYEQYF; J: TRBJ2-7; D: TRBD2; V: TRBV3-1; size: once
DNA: TGTGCCAGCAGTGAAGATTTCTTT; CDR3: CASSEDFF; J: TRBJ1-1; D: .; V: TRBV25-1; size: .
DNA: TGTGCCAGCAGCTTGGCAGGGGTCGGTTTGGCTTTCTTT; CDR3: CASSLAGVGLAFF; J: TRBJ1-1; D: .; V: TRBV5-8; size: .
DNA: TGTGCCAGCAGCTTAGCCGGAGGAGATGGCTACACCTTC; CDR3: CASSLAGGDGYTF; J: TRBJ1-2; D: .; V: TRBV7-9; size: .
DNA: TGCGCCAGCAGCTTAGGTCTTTCGCTAGACATTCAGTACTTC; CDR3: CASSLGLSLDIQYF; J: TRBJ2-4; D: .; V: TRBV5-1; size: once
DNA: TGCGCCAGCAGCTTGTTAGCGGGGGAAGGGGATACGCAGTATTTT; CDR3: CASSLLAGEGDTQYF; J: TRBJ2-3; D: TRBD2; V: TRBV5-1; size: .
DNA: TGTGCCAGCATTCCCGGGACAGGGGGCCCCGGGGAGCTGTTTTTT; CDR3: CASIPGTGGPGELFF; J: TRBJ2-2; D: TRBD1; V: TRBV12-3/TRBV12-4; size: .
DNA: TGTGCCAGCAGCTTAGCCCCAGGGGAATCACCCCTCCACTTT; CDR3: CASSLAPGESPLHF; J: TRBJ1-6; D: .; V: TRBV7-2; size: .
DNA: TGTGCCAGCAGTCTTCAGATAGCCAAAAACATTCAGTACTTC; CDR3: CASSLQIAKNIQYF; J: TRBJ2-4; D: .; V: TRBV12-3/TRBV12-4; size: .
DNA: TGTGCCAGCAGCCCTAGTGCGGGGGGCCATGGCTACACCTTC; CDR3: CASSPSAGGHGYTF; J: TRBJ1-2; D: .; V: TRBV3-1; size: .
DNA: TGTGCCAGCTCCCCTGGGGACAGCTACAATGAGCAGTTCTTC; CDR3: CASSPGDSYNEQFF; J: TRBJ2-1; D: TRBD1; V: TRBV18; size: .
DNA: TGTGCCAGCAGCGTGGGACAGGGAATGTCACCCCTCCACTTT; CDR3: CASSVGQGMSPLHF; J: TRBJ1-6; D: TRBD1; V: TRBV9; size: .
DNA: TGCGCCAGCAGCTTGGGGCCAGGCTTGTCAGCTTACACTGAAGCTTTCTTT; CDR3: CASSLGPGLSAYTEAFF; J: TRBJ1-1; D: .; V: TRBV5-1; size: .
DNA: TGTGCCAGCAGCTCAGCGGGACGTTCCTATGGCTACACCTTC; CDR3: CASSSAGRSYGYTF; J: TRBJ1-2; D: .; V: TRBV7-2; size: .
DNA: TGCAGCAAACTACGCCCAGACGAAGTATATGGCTACACCTTC; CDR3: CSKLRPDEVYGYTF; J: TRBJ1-2; D: .; V: TRBV20-1; size: once
DNA: TGTGCCAGCAGCCTGGGACAGGGTGAAAAACTGTTTTTT; CDR3: CASSLGQGEKLFF; J: TRBJ1-4; D: TRBD1; V: TRBV6-6; size: .
DNA: TGCGCCAGCAGCGACATGGGGTCCATCGCCGGGGAGCTGTTTTTT; CDR3: CASSDMGSIAGELFF; J: TRBJ2-2; D: .; V: TRBV5-1; size: .
DNA: TGTGCCAGCAGTTCTTGGCGGGGGGGGAGCACAGATACGCAGTATTTT; CDR3: CASSSWRGGSTDTQYF; J: TRBJ2-3; D: TRBD2; V: TRBV27; size: .
DNA: TGTGCCAGCAGTCCAGCTCGGCGCGGTGAGCAGTTCTTC; CDR3: CASSPARRGEQFF; J: TRBJ2-1; D: .; V: TRBV12-3/TRBV12-4; size: .
DNA: TGTGCCAGCAGTTCCCCGGGGGATTACGAGCAGTACTTC; CDR3: CASSSPGDYEQYF; J: TRBJ2-7; D: .; V: TRBV28; size: .
DNA: TGTGCCACCAGTGAGTGGCGAGCCACAGATACGCAGTATTTT; CDR3: CATSEWRATDTQYF; J: TRBJ2-3; D: .; V: TRBV24-1; size: .
DNA: TGTGCCAGCTCACCGGCCGGGACGCGGAACACTGAAGCTTTCTTT; CDR3: CASSPAGTRNTEAFF; J: TRBJ1-1; D: .; V: TRBV18; size: .
DNA: TGTGCCAGCAGTTTCTCAAGTGCAACTAATGAAAAACTGTTTTTT; CDR3: CASSFSSATNEKLFF; J: TRBJ1-4; D: .; V: TRBV28; size: .
DNA: TGCAGCGTTGAGGACAGGAGGGGGGGCTACACCTTC; CDR3: CSVEDRRGGYTF; J: TRBJ1-2; D: TRBD1; V: TRBV29-1; size: .
DNA: TGTGCCAGCAGTTTACGTCTCGCCGCCCGGGCCGAGCAGTACTTC; CDR3: CASSLRLAARAEQYF; J: TRBJ2-7; D: .; V: TRBV27; size: .
DNA: TGTGCCAGCAGCAAGACAGGGTCGGTCGCTGAAGCTTTCTTT; CDR3: CASSKTGSVAEAFF; J: TRBJ1-1; D: TRBD1; V: TRBV28; size: .
DNA: TGCGCCAGCAGCTTGCGGGCTAATGAAAAACTGTTTTTT; CDR3: CASSLRANEKLFF; J: TRBJ1-4; D: .; V: TRBV5-1; size: .
DNA: TGTGCCTGGAGTCAAAGGGAGGATCAGCCCCAGCATTTT; CDR3: CAWSQREDQPQHF; J: TRBJ1-5; D: .; V: TRBV30; size: .
DNA: TGCGCCAGCAGCTTGTCGGGGATTACTGAAGCTTTCTTT; CDR3: CASSLSGITEAFF; J: TRBJ1-1; D: .; V: TRBV5-1; size: .
DNA: TGCAGCGTTGAGGGCAGGTTGGGGACTGAAGCTTTCTTT; CDR3: CSVEGRLGTEAFF; J: TRBJ1-1; D: .; V: TRBV29-1; size: .
DNA: TGTGCCAGCAGCTTGTCAGCGACGGCTGTACAGACCCAGTACTTC; CDR3: CASSLSATAVQTQYF; J: TRBJ2-5; D: .; V: TRBV5-5; size: .
DNA: TGTGCCATCAGTGATATAGGACAGTATGGCTACACCTTC; CDR3: CAISDIGQYGYTF; J: TRBJ1-2; D: .; V: TRBV10-3; size: .
DNA: TGTGCCAGCAGCCCGACTGTAGTGGCACCCCTCCACTTT; CDR3: CASSPTVVAPLHF; J: TRBJ1-6; D: .; V: TRBV3-1; size: .
DNA: TGCGCCACCAACCGAGGAGGGAACACACAAGAGACCCAGTACTTC; CDR3: CATNRGGNTQETQYF; J: TRBJ2-5; D: .; V: TRBV5-1; size: .
DNA: TGTGCCAGCAGTTCCCGCCAGTACAATGAGCAGTTCTTC; CDR3: CASSSRQYNEQFF; J: TRBJ2-1; D: .; V: TRBV3-1; size: .
DNA: TGTGCCACCAGCAGAGAAGGGGACGGCTACGAGCAGTACTTC; CDR3: CATSREGDGYEQYF; J: TRBJ2-7; D: .; V: TRBV15; size: .
DNA: TGCAGTGCTAGGAGCAGCGAAGGTGGCTACACCTTC; CDR3: CSARSSEGGYTF; J: TRBJ1-2; D: .; V: TRBV20-1; size: .
DNA: TGTGCCAGCAGCCGAGCCTTGGGGAACACTGAAGCTTTCTTT; CDR3: CASSRALGNTEAFF; J: TRBJ1-1; D: .; V: TRBV12-3/TRBV12-4; size: .
DNA: TGTGCCAGCAGCCCCACTAGCGGCAATGAGCAGTTCTTC; CDR3: CASSPTSGNEQFF; J: TRBJ2-1; D: TRBD2; V: TRBV7-2; size: .
DNA: TGTGCCAGCAGCTCTCTCCGGGACAGGGCTATCACCGGGGAGCTGTTTTTT; CDR3: CASSSLRDRAITGELFF; J: TRBJ2-2; D: TRBD1; V: TRBV11-2; size: .
DNA: TGTGCCAGCAGGCCAGGGGTAACTGAGCAGTTCTTC; CDR3: CASRPGVTEQFF; J: TRBJ2-1; D: .; V: TRBV12-3/TRBV12-4; size: .
DNA: TGTGCCAGCAGTAGAGTACTAGCGGGGTCTCGCCACTTC; CDR3: CASSRVLAGSRHF; J: TRBJ2-7; D: TRBD2; V: TRBV2; size: .
DNA: TGTGCCAGCAGTTTAGTAGTCTCTGGAAACACCATATATTTT; CDR3: CASSLVVSGNTIYF; J: TRBJ1-3; D: .; V: TRBV28; size: .
DNA: TGTGCCTCGCAGAAAAGACACACCTACGAGCAGTACTTC; CDR3: CASQKRHTYEQYF; J: TRBJ2-7; D: .; V: TRBV13; size: .
DNA: TGCGCCAGCAGCTTGGATCCGGGACAAGACGAGCAGTACTTC; CDR3: CASSLDPGQDEQYF; J: TRBJ2-7; D: .; V: TRBV5-1; size: .
DNA: TGTGCCAGCAGTCTACGACAGGGCATTAATCAGCCCCAGCATTTT; CDR3: CASSLRQGINQPQHF; J: TRBJ1-5; D: TRBD1; V: TRBV27; size: .
DNA: TGTGCCAGCAGCTTCAGAACAGGGCCCTTGAATGAAAAACTGTTTTTT; CDR3: CASSFRTGPLNEKLFF; J: TRBJ1-4; D: .; V: TRBV7-9; size: .
DNA: TGCGCCAGCAGTCTGGAGGGGGCCGAGACTGAAGCTTTCTTT; CDR3: CASSLEGAETEAFF; J: TRBJ1-1; D: TRBD1; V: TRBV5-1; size: .
DNA: TGCAGCGTTGAACAAGCGCACACAGATACGCAGTATTTT; CDR3: CSVEQAHTDTQYF; J: TRBJ2-3; D: .; V: TRBV29-1; size: .
DNA: TGCAGTGCTAGCTCGACAAGGCCAAATCAGCCCCAGCATTTT; CDR3: CSASSTRPNQPQHF; J: TRBJ1-5; D: .; V: TRBV20-1; size: .
DNA: TGTGCCAGCTCTCCACGGGACGGCTTTTTAGGCGAGCAGTACTTC; CDR3: CASSPRDGFLGEQYF; J: TRBJ2-7; D: .; V: TRBV18; size: .
DNA: TGTGCCAGCAGCCAGCTAGCGGGAATGATGACAGATACGCAGTATTTT; CDR3: CASSQLAGMMTDTQYF; J: TRBJ2-3; D: TRBD2; V: TRBV14; size: .